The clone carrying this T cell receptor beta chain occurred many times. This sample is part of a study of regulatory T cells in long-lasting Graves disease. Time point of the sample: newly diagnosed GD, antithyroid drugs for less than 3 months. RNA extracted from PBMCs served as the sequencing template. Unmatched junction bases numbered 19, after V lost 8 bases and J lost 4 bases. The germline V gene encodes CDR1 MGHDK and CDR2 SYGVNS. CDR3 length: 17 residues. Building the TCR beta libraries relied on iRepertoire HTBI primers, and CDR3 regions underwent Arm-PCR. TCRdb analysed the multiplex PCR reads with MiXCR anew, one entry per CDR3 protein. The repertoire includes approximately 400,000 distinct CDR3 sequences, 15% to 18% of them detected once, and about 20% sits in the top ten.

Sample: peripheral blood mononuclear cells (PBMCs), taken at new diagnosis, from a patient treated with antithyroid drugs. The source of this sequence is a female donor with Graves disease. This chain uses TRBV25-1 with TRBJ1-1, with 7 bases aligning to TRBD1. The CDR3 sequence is CASHAAYRGPSGTEAFF. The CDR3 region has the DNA TGTGCCAGCCACGCCGCATACAGGGGACCGAGTGGCACTGAAGCTTTCTTT.